This T cell receptor beta chain was profiled in a study of blood T cell repertoires in COVID-19. The V gene lost 4 bases and the J gene lost 0 bases, with 10 bases spanning the gap. The CDR3 runs to 14 residues. Germline V lookup: CDR1 MNHEY, CDR2 SVGAGI. Profiling relied on immunoSEQ multiplex PCR, and the TCRdb table lists in-frame clones only, not all of them. The sample includes roughly 180,000 clones, about 90% of them seen just once. Sequencing input: PBMCs or T cells enriched from blood (not recorded which). V is TRBV6-5 and J is TRBJ2-7; D gene ambiguous. This TCR was sampled from a woman aged 25 to 39 who had recovered from COVID-19. The CDR3 DNA reads TGTGCCAGCAGTTCGACACAGAGCTCCTACGAGCAGTACTTC. Amino acids: CASSSTQSSYEQYF.